The 12 T cell receptor beta chains given below trace back to one sample, sequenced in a study of radiotherapy plus CTLA-4 blockade in lung cancer. Sequencing used immunoSEQ multiplex PCR; TCRdb keeps in-frame clones, though not all of them. This sample has tens of thousands of clones, with about 76% found just once. Sequences were derived from peripheral blood, sampled from a patient treated with radiotherapy plus ipilimumab. All receptors come from a human donor with non-small cell lung cancer whose response to radiotherapy plus ipilimumab could not be evaluated.

This clone occurred once. J is TRBJ2-5 and V is TRBV30; D is uncertain. The CDR3 is made up of 12 amino acids. In germline, CDR1 is GTSNPN, CDR2 SVGIG (reference sequence). Trimming took 0 bases from V and 7 from J, leaving 9 bases between them. This CDR3 reads CAWSVATGTQYF. The CDR3 DNA follows: TGTGCCTGGAGTGTGGCTACGGGGACCCAGTACTTC.

This sequence joins TRBV10-3 and TRBJ2-2, with D tentatively TRBD2 (6 bases). Germline CDR1 is ENHRY and CDR2 is SYGVKD. CDR3 size: 17 residues. V gave up 3 bases and J gave up 1 base, with 15 bases separating them. CDR3 DNA: TGTGCCATCAGTGACCCTCAACGGGGGTGGAACACCGGGGAGCTGTTTTTT. This encodes CAISDPQRGWNTGELFF.

This clone has more than one count but fewer than ten. The chain is built from TRBV7-9 and TRBJ2-2, with 8 positions matching TRBD2. Germline loops: CDR1 SEHNR, CDR2 FQNEAQ (reference sequence). V gave up 3 bases and J gave up 3 bases; unmatched junction bases: 3. The length of the CDR3 is 15 residues. The DNA for the CDR3 is TGTGCCAGCAGCTTGGCGGGGGGCTACACCGGGGAGCTGTTTTTT. Amino acid sequence: CASSLAGGYTGELFF.

The rearrangement links TRBV7-3 to TRBJ2-1; D is possibly TRBD2 (6 bases). The V and J ends lost 5 bases and 0 bases respectively, with 14 bases between them. The CDR3 consists of 16 residues. CDR1 and CDR2 (germline): SGHTA, FQGTGA. CDR3 DNA: TGTGCCAGCAGCCTAGGGACTCCAAGCTCCTACAATGAGCAGTTCTTC. Translation gives CASSLGTPSSYNEQFF.

The rearrangement joins TRBV30 to TRBJ2-5, with D perhaps matching TRBD1 (5 bases). The DNA end lines up better with TRBJ2-7; the J call may be wrong. The CDR3 has 13 residues. The germline V gene encodes CDR1 GTSNPN and CDR2 SVGIG (reference sequence). CDR3 in DNA: TGTGCCTGGGGACAAACGGCCTCCTACGAGCAGTACTTC. Amino acid sequence: CAWGQTASYEQYF.

The chain has TRBV5-1 and TRBJ2-3; possibly TRBD2 for D (5 bases). Germline V gene sequence: CDR1 SGHRS, CDR2 YFSETQ. The CDR3 spans 14 residues. Deletions cut 6 bases from V and 3 bases from J, with 14 bases between. The CDR3 coding sequence is TGCGCCAGCACGGACCCCGGGGAAACAGATACGCAGTATTTT. Amino acids: CASTDPGETDTQYF.

The chain combines TRBV5-6 with TRBJ2-5; D is uncertain. The DNA end is a closer match to TRBJ2-7, so the J assignment may be wrong. The CDR3 is made up of 14 amino acids. From germline, CDR1 is SGHDT and CDR2 YYEEEE. The CDR3 loop reads CASSLANRLYEQYF. DNA for the CDR3: TGTGCCAGCAGCTTGGCCAACAGATTATACGAGCAGTACTTC.

The table lists this clone with a count of one. The chain employs TRBV6-5 and TRBJ1-6; perhaps TRBD1 as D (5 bases). V dropped 0 bases and J dropped 8 bases, with 11 bases sitting between them. The CDR3 covers 15 residues. Germline V CDR1 and CDR2: MNHEY, SVGAGI. CDR3 DNA sequence: TGTGCCAGCAGTTACTCGAGTGGCAGGGATTCACCCCTCCACTTT. Protein product: CASSYSSGRDSPLHF.

The chain recombines TRBV5-6 with TRBJ2-5, with no clear D. This CDR3 contains 14 residues. In germline, CDR1 is SGHDT, CDR2 YYEEEE. The germline V and J ends were trimmed by 0 bases and 5 bases, with 11 bases remaining between them. The CDR3 sequence: CASSLADPRETQYF. CDR3 sequence (DNA): TGTGCCAGCAGCTTGGCCGATCCCAGGGAGACCCAGTACTTC.

This chain connects TRBV29-1 to TRBJ2-1; no reliable D call. The V gene lost 0 bases and the J gene lost 4 bases, with 7 bases spanning the gap. This CDR3 comprises 13 residues. Per the germline V gene, CDR1 is SQVTM and CDR2 is ANQGSEA. The CDR3 is CSVEDRNYNEQFF. The DNA of the CDR3 is TGCAGCGTTGAAGACAGAAATTACAATGAGCAGTTCTTC.

The chain employs TRBV2 and TRBJ2-3; possibly TRBD2 for D (5 bases). This CDR3 is 14 amino acids long. V was pared by 6 bases and J by 1 base, with 11 bases between. The germline gives CDR1 SNHLY, CDR2 FYNNEI. The CDR3 spells CASRPLGGTDTQYF. CDR3 bases: TGTGCCAGCAGGCCTCTCGGGGGCACAGATACGCAGTATTTT.

This clone was seen once. The CDR3 bases are TGTGCCAGTAGTATCTCTTCGACAGGGACCCCCTACGAGCAGTACTTC. Its protein product is CASSISSTGTPYEQYF. The V call is TRBV19, the J call TRBJ2-7; 7 bases map to TRBD1. The germline gives CDR1 LNHDA, CDR2 SQIVND (reference sequence). The CDR3 covers 16 residues. V shed 3 bases, J shed 2 bases, and the junction held 10 bases outside the gene matches. The full variable domain, rest sourced from reference TRBV19 and TRBJ2-7, is DGGITQSPKYLFRKEGQNVTLSCEQNLNHDAMYWYRQDPGQGLRLIYYSQIVNDFQKGDIAEGYSVSREKKESFPLTVTSAQKNPTAFYLCASSISSTGTPYEQYFGPGTRLTVT.